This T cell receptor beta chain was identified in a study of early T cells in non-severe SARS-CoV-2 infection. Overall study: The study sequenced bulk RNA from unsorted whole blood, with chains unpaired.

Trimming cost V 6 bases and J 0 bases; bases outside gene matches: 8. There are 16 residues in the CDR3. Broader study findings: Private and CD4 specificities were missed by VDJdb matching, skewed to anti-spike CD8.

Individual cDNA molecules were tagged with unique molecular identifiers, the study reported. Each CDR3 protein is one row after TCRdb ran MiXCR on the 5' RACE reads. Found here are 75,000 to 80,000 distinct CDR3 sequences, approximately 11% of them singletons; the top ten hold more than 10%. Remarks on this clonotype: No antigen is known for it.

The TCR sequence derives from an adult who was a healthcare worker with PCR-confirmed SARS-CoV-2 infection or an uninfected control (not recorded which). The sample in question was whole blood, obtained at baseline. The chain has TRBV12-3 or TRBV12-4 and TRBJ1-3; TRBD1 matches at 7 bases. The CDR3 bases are TGTGCCAGCAGCTTCACAGGGGTTCTCTCTGGAAACACCATATATTTT. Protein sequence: CASSFTGVLSGNTIYF.